The TCR beta chain under discussion was sequenced for a study of monozygotic twins with inflammatory bowel disease. TCRdb processed the 5' RACE reads again and assigns one entry to each CDR3 protein, with no DNA. The sample table includes some 200,000 distinct CDR3 sequences. Germline values: CDR1 SGHRS, CDR2 YFSETQ. The CDR3 sequence is 15 residues long. The sample comprised blood. The genes are TRBV5-1 and TRBJ1-1. The receptor's source is a human donor with ulcerative colitis or Crohn's disease, or a healthy co-twin of an affected twin (not recorded which). The CDR3 protein is CASSWGATGGTEAFF.